The 20 T cell receptor beta chains below were found in one sample sequenced in a study of Ad26.COV2.S vaccination and SARS-CoV-2 variants. Assay used: immunoSEQ multiplex PCR; TCRdb lists only in-frame clones, some missing. In the table there are under 550,000 clones, more than 75% of which are singletons. The treatment denotes: roughly 19 received Ad26.COV2.S at low or high dose, single or two shots; 5 received placebo; per-sample allocation not given. Sampling took place 63 days after the first vaccine or placebo injection. The sequencing here drew on peripheral blood, taken in a trial of Ad26.COV2.S vaccine versus placebo. The receptors originated from a person aged 18-65 years who received the Ad26.COV2.S COVID-19 vaccine or a placebo.

DNA of the CDR3: TGTGCCAGCAGCTTAGGAGGGGCGGGCACTGAAGCTTTCTTT. Residues: CASSLGGAGTEAFF. The J gene is TRBJ1-1, the V gene TRBV7-2; D is perhaps TRBD1 (5 bases). V was pared by 1 base and J by 4 bases, with 10 bases between. Germline loops: CDR1 SGHTA, CDR2 FQGNSA. CDR3 length: 14 residues.

The V and J genes are TRBV15 and TRBJ1-4; possibly TRBD1 for D (6 bases). The CDR3 totals 16 residues. The V end lost 3 bases, the J end lost 2 bases, and 13 bases lay between the germline ends. Germline assignment: CDR1 LNHNV and CDR2 YYDKDF (reference sequence). The CDR3 coding sequence is TGTGCCACCAGCAGTTACACAGGGACTACTAATGAAAAACTGTTTTTT. It is translated as CATSSYTGTTNEKLFF.

Turning to this clone: An end of the junction differs from the germline gene, which may be a read error. The V and J genes are TRBV3-1 (or the pseudogene TRBV3-2) and TRBJ2-7; D possibly matches TRBD1 or TRBD2 (5 bases each). CDR1 is LGHDT, CDR2 YNNKEL, per germline (reference sequence). The CDR3 sequence is 15 residues long. CDR3 nucleotide sequence: TGTGCCAGCAGCCAAGGAGGGACGGTCTCCTACAAGCAGTACTTC. Translated, it gives CASSQGGTVSYKQYF.

The chain recombines TRBV2 with TRBJ1-2; D gene ambiguous. Trimming shortened V by 7 bases and J by 7 bases, and 16 bases separated the two germline ends. This CDR3 is built from 13 residues. In germline, CDR1 is SNHLY, CDR2 FYNNEI. The CDR3 spells CASTAGVFLGYTF. CDR3 DNA: TGTGCCAGCACTGCTGGGGTCTTCCTTGGCTACACCTTC.

This chain uses TRBV19 with TRBJ1-4; D is unresolved. Germline lookup yields CDR1 LNHDA and CDR2 SQIVND (reference sequence). V lost 1 base, J lost 0 bases, and 12 bases lay in between. The CDR3 has 17 amino acids. The CDR3 DNA reads as TGTGCCAGTAGTATAGCCGTGCCAGGTGCAACTAATGAAAAACTGTTTTTT. Protein: CASSIAVPGATNEKLFF.

The genes are TRBV4-1 and TRBJ2-3; TRBD2 agrees at 9 bases. CDR3 length: 16 residues. V trimming: 4 bases; J trimming: 6 bases; junction bases outside the gene matches: 11. Germline V gives CDR1 MGHRA, CDR2 YSYEKL. The CDR3 DNA reads as TGCGCCAGCAGCCCCCTGGTGGCGGGGGGGACGGATACGCAGTATTTT. Its translation: CASSPLVAGGTDTQYF.

The rearrangement links TRBV29-1 to TRBJ1-5, with 9 bases lining up with TRBD1. Trimming took 3 bases from V and 5 from J; bases not matched to a gene: 8. Germline-derived CDR1 and CDR2 are SQVTM and ANQGSEA. The CDR3 loop spans 15 amino acids. CDR3 region: CSVEEQGAGYQPQHF. In DNA, the CDR3 is TGCAGCGTTGAGGAACAGGGGGCAGGTTATCAGCCCCAGCATTTT.

On this clone itself: Other DNA sequences in the same sample also yield this CDR3. The chain uses TRBV5-1 and TRBJ1-5, with TRBD1 identical over 8 bases. The germline gives CDR1 SGHRS, CDR2 YFSETQ. With V trimmed by 1 base and J by 1 base, 1 base remained unmatched. The CDR3 has 15 amino acids. The CDR3 reads CASSLTGGSNQPQHF. The CDR3 DNA reads as TGCGCCAGCAGCTTGACAGGGGGGAGCAATCAGCCCCAGCATTTT.

The V gene is TRBV6-1, the J gene TRBJ2-7, with 7 bases that match TRBD1. The germline gives CDR1 MNHNS, CDR2 SASEGT. The CDR3 loop spans 15 amino acids. The trim removed 1 base at V and 5 bases at J, leaving 8 bases unmatched. The CDR3 reads CASSEGETGSHEQYF. The CDR3 coding sequence is TGTGCCAGCAGTGAAGGTGAGACAGGGAGCCACGAGCAGTACTTC.

The chain has TRBV6-1 and TRBJ1-5; D ambiguous. Germline V gene lookup returns CDR1 MNHNS and CDR2 SASEGT. The V end lost 1 base, the J end lost 9 bases, and 16 bases lay between the germline ends. This CDR3 has 15 amino acids. CDR3 sequence reads: CASSEESGSWGPQHF. In DNA, the CDR3 is TGTGCCAGCAGTGAAGAGTCTGGGTCTTGGGGGCCCCAGCATTTT.

This chain links TRBV6-5 with TRBJ2-2; D remains ambiguous. Germline V gene lookup returns CDR1 MNHEY and CDR2 SVGAGI. The germline V and J ends were trimmed by 2 bases and 3 bases, with 13 bases remaining between them. CDR3 size: 16 residues. CDR3 sequence reads: CASSYGIGSDTGELFF. CDR3 coding DNA: TGTGCCAGCAGTTACGGAATAGGGTCGGACACCGGGGAGCTGTTTTTT.

The chain combines TRBV4-2 with TRBJ1-5; D is unclear. The germline V gene encodes CDR1 LGHNA and CDR2 YNFKEQ. This CDR3 comprises 14 residues. The V end was cut by 0 bases, the J end by 4 bases, with 7 bases between. The CDR3 is CASSQETENQPQHF. The CDR3 coding sequence is TGTGCCAGCAGCCAAGAAACAGAAAATCAGCCCCAGCATTTT.

The V call is TRBV5-6, the J call TRBJ2-7; 9 bases map to TRBD1. This CDR3 contains 17 residues. V was pared by 4 bases and J by 0 bases, with 11 bases of the junction left unmatched. The germline gives CDR1 SGHDT, CDR2 YYEEEE. The CDR3 nucleotides are TGTGCCAGCAGCACCAGAACAGGGGGCGATGACTCCTACGAGCAGTACTTC. This gives the protein CASSTRTGGDDSYEQYF.

This chain joins TRBV6-2 or TRBV6-3 and TRBJ1-5; no clear D gene. V lost 2 bases, J lost 9 bases, and 8 bases lay in between. The V gene's germline CDR1 is MNHEY and CDR2 SVGEGT. CDR3 length equals 12 residues. The CDR3 reads CASSYGLWPQHF. As DNA, the CDR3 is TGTGCCAGCAGTTACGGACTATGGCCCCAGCATTTT.

The chain has TRBV6-1 and TRBJ2-7; D is possibly TRBD2 (5 bases). Germline V gene sequence: CDR1 MNHNS, CDR2 SASEGT. V dropped 0 bases and J dropped 0 bases, with 12 bases sitting between them. This CDR3 has 16 amino acids. This CDR3 is CASSEALLGSSYEQYF. CDR3 DNA sequence: TGTGCCAGCAGTGAAGCGCTTCTGGGGAGCTCCTACGAGCAGTACTTC.

V is TRBV6-5 and J is TRBJ1-5, with TRBD1 as a possible D gene (6 bases). Per the germline V gene, CDR1 is MNHEY and CDR2 is SVGAGI. Trimming stripped 6 bases from V and 1 base from J, with 10 bases between. CDR3 length equals 14 residues. The CDR3 DNA reads as TGTGCCAGCAGCAGGGGCAAAAGCAATCAGCCCCAGCATTTT. Its protein product is CASSRGKSNQPQHF.

V gene TRBV6-6 combines with J gene TRBJ2-2; D not resolved. Germline assignment: CDR1 MNHNY and CDR2 SVGAGI (reference sequence). The length of the CDR3 is 14 residues. V dropped 6 bases and J dropped 5 bases, with 13 bases sitting between them. The CDR3 reads CASSSTERTGELFF. As DNA, the CDR3 is TGTGCCAGCAGCTCAACTGAACGGACCGGGGAGCTGTTTTTT.

This chain links TRBV11-3 with TRBJ2-1, with D possibly matching TRBD2 (7 bases). Germline-derived CDR1 and CDR2 are SGHNT and YENEEA. V was clipped by 6 bases and J by 5 bases, with 17 bases between them. The CDR3 has 15 residues. This CDR3 is CASSFRGGLNNEQFF. The CDR3 nucleotides read TGTGCCAGCAGTTTTAGGGGGGGACTGAACAATGAGCAGTTCTTC.

This clone was seen once. The J gene is TRBJ2-3, the V gene TRBV5-1; D is undetermined. The CDR3 is 15 amino acids. Per germline, CDR1 SGHRS and CDR2 YFSETQ. Deletions cut 3 bases from V and 4 bases from J, with 15 bases between. CDR3 loop: CASSWAPISADTQYF. The CDR3 region has the DNA TGCGCCAGCAGCTGGGCACCGATCTCGGCAGATACGCAGTATTTT.

The V and J genes are TRBV13 and TRBJ2-1; tentatively, D is TRBD1 (5 bases). CDR3 length equals 14 residues. The germline V gene encodes CDR1 PRHDT and CDR2 FYEKMQ (reference sequence). The V and J ends lost 0 bases and 7 bases respectively, with 10 bases between them. CDR3 residues: CASSLGRVRNEQFF. The CDR3 DNA is TGTGCCAGCAGCTTAGGCAGGGTCAGGAATGAGCAGTTCTTC.